One T cell receptor (beta chain) is described in this entry. V gave up 4 bases and J gave up 0 bases, with 7 bases separating them. The CDR3 has 13 residues. Per the germline V gene, CDR1 is LGHDT and CDR2 is YNNKEL (reference sequence). Profiled with immunoSEQ multiplex PCR; TCRdb holds only in-frame clones, not every one. Of roughly 220,000 clones listed, about 84% are singletons. The sample originates from a study of blood T cell repertoires in COVID-19. Background on the study: Sample material is recorded as cDNA or gDNA derived from T cells, B-cell-depleted T cells, or PBMCs.

V is TRBV3-1 (or the pseudogene TRBV3-2) and J is TRBJ2-7; D possibly corresponds to TRBD1 (6 bases). Sequenced input: PBMCs or T cells enriched from blood (not recorded which). This clonotype was sampled from a man aged 30 to 39 with acute COVID-19. The chain's CDR3 is CASSPGVSYEQYF. CDR3 nucleotide sequence: TGTGCCAGCAGCCCAGGGGTCTCCTACGAGCAGTACTTC.